The source of this T cell receptor (beta chain) is a study of radiation and T cells in renal cell carcinoma. About the study: Nephrectomy followed 15 Gy stereotactic body radiation by 4 weeks.

The data were produced by immunoSEQ multiplex PCR, yet TCRdb's version contains in-frame clones alone and is incomplete. In the table there are 130,000 to 150,000 clones, over 75% of which are singletons. Study-wide results and limits: In blood, top tumor clones expanded by 2 weeks, shrinking by 4.

On this clone: Its target is not known.

The germline V gene has CDR1 SGHTA and CDR2 FQGNSA. This CDR3 spans 14 amino acids. Between the trimmed V and J ends, which lost 4 bases and 7 bases, there was a span of 16 bases. As to time point: baseline pretreatment blood. Treatment noted: 15 Gy SBRT to primary tumor, nephrectomy 4 weeks later. Blood was sampled at baseline, 2 weeks and 4 weeks after SBRT. This renal cell carcinoma was of the clear cell type. The material sequenced was blood, taken from a patient whose treatment included radiotherapy and nephrectomy. The V call is TRBV7-2, the J call TRBJ1-1; D is possibly TRBD1 (5 bases). The origin of this receptor is a woman aged 50 to 60 with renal cell carcinoma. The CDR3 DNA reads TGTGCCAGCAGCTCAGGGTACGGGTTAAATGAAGCTTTCTTT. This sequence encodes CASSSGYGLNEAFF.